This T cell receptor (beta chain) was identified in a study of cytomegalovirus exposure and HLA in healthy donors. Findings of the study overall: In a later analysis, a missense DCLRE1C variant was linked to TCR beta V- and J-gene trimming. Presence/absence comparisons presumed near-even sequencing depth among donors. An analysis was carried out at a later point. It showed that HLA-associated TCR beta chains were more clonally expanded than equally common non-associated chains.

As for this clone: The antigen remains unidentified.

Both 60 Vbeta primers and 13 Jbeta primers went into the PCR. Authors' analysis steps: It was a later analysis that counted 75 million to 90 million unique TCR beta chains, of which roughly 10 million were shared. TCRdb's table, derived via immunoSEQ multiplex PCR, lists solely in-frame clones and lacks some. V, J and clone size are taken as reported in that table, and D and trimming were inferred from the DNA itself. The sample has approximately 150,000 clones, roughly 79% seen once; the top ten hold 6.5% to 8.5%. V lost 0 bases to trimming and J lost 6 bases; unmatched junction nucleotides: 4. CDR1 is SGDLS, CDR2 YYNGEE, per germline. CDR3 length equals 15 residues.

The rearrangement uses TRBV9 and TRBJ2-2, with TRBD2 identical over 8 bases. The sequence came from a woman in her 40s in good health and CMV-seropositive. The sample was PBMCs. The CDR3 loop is CASSVVGSGAGELFF. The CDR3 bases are TGTGCCAGCAGCGTAGTCGGTAGCGGGGCCGGGGAGCTGTTTTTT.